This TCR beta chain originates from a study of a mutant IDH1 vaccine in newly diagnosed glioma. Across the study: Vaccine administration was initiated 4-6 weeks following radiotherapy alone, or with temozolomide cycles.

V lost 1 base and J lost 10, with 14 bases in between. The germline V gene encodes CDR1 MGHRA and CDR2 YSYEKL. There are 15 residues in the CDR3. A note on this clone: Its antigen is unidentified.

Specified time point: week 23, last vaccination. Every single dose of the vaccine, 300 ug of mutant IDH1 20-mer peptide, came with topical imiquimod. Assay: immunoSEQ multiplex PCR; the TCRdb copy retains only in-frame clones and omits some. The sample holds about 65,000 clones, roughly 84% seen once. This clonotype was obtained from a young man with glioma. The chain recombines TRBV4-1 with TRBJ1-6; D might be TRBD1 (6 bases). The sequencing here drew on PBMCs, taken from a glioma patient whose treatment included an IDH1 peptide vaccine. The CDR3 nucleotides read TGCGCCAGCAGCCAAGGTCAGGGGATAGGATCACCCCTCCACTTT. Translation gives CASSQGQGIGSPLHF.